This T cell receptor beta chain was obtained from a study of response to subunit inactivated influenza vaccine. Findings of the study overall: The authors suggested that few new T cells are recruited per seasonal influenza vaccination.

TCRdb independently ran MiXCR on the RT-PCR reads; one entry per CDR3 protein. The sample has some 500,000 distinct CDR3 sequences, approximately 15% seen once. This clonotype was recorded once. Its antigen is as yet unknown. The length of the CDR3 is 14 residues. In germline, CDR1 is LNHDA, CDR2 SQIVND (reference sequence). The germline V and J ends were trimmed by 9 bases and 8 bases, with 20 bases remaining between them. The sequence came from a man between 50 and 75 years old who received an inactivated influenza vaccine. The sample consisted of CD4+ T cells sorted from PBMCs, taken around 25 months after vaccination. The chain uses TRBV19 and TRBJ2-1; D call uncertain. CDR3 coding DNA: TGTGCCAGCCTGCCGGACCCTGGGTCCCATGAGCAGTTCTTC. It translates to CASLPDPGSHEQFF.